Given below is one T cell receptor beta chain in context. During active infection, Seattle patients enrolled and were then monitored through disease. This entry comes from a study of blood T cell repertoires in COVID-19. Across the study: The cDNA or gDNA used as material had been derived from T cells, B-cell-depleted T cells, or PBMCs.

Per the study methods: Amplification of reference gene primers provided the estimated nucleated cell counts. Only in-frame clones appear in the TCRdb table, and some are missing; sequencing was by immunoSEQ multiplex PCR. That table furnishes V, J and clone size, whereas the DNA furnished D and trimming. The sample consists of 200,000 or so clones, 81% of them appearing once. Looked up from germline, CDR1 is SGHRS and CDR2 is YFSETQ. V was clipped by 0 bases and J by 1 base, with 9 bases between them. CDR3 length equals 15 residues. This chain links TRBV5-1 with TRBJ2-3, with D unresolved. Sample: peripheral blood. This receptor was obtained from an elderly woman with COVID-19, enrolled during active disease. In nucleotides, the CDR3 is TGCGCCAGCAGCTTGGTGCAGCGAGGCACAGATACGCAGTATTTT. As protein: CASSLVQRGTDTQYF.